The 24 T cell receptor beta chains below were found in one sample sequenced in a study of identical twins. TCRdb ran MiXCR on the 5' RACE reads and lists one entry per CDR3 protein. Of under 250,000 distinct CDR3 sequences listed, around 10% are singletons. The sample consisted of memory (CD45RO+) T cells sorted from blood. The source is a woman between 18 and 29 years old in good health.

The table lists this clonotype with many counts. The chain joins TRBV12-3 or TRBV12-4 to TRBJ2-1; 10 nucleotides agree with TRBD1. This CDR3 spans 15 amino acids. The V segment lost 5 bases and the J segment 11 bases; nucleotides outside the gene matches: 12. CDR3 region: CASSLGGTGERQQFF. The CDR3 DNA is TGTGCCAGCAGTCTCGGGGGGACAGGGGAAAGGCAGCAGTTCTTC.

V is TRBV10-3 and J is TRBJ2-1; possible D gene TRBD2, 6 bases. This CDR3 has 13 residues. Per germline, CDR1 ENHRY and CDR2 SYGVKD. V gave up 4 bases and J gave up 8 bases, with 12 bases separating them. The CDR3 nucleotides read TGTGCCATCAGTGTTACTAGCTCCGATGAGCAGTTCTTC. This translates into CAISVTSSDEQFF.

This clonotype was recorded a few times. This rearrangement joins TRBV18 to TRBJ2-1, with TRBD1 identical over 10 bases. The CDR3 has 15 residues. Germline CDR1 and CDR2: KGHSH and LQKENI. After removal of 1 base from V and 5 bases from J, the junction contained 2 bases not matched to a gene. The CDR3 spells CASSPRGQGDNEQFF. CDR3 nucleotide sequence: TGTGCCAGCTCACCACGTGGACAGGGGGACAATGAGCAGTTCTTC.

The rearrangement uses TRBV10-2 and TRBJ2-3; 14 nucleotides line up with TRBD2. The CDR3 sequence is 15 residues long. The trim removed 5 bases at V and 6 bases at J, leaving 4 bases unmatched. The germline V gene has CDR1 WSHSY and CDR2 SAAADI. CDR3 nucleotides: TGCGCCAGCAGTCCGGGACTAGCGGGAGTGGATACGCAGTATTTT. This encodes CASSPGLAGVDTQYF.

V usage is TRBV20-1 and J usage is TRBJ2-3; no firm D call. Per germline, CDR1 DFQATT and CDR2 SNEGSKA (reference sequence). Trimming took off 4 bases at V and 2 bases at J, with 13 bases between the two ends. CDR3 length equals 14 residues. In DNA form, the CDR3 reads TGCAGTGCTATCCTCGGGCGAGTCACAGATACGCAGTATTTT. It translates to CSAILGRVTDTQYF.

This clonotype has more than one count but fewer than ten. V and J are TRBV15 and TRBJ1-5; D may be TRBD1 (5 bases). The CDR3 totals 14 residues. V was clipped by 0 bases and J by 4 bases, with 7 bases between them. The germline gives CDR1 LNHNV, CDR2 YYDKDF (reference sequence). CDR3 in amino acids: CATSREQENQPQHF. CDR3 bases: TGTGCCACCAGCAGAGAACAGGAAAATCAGCCCCAGCATTTT. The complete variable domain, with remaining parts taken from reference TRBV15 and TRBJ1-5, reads DAMVIQNPRYQVTQFGKPVTLSCSQTLNHNVMYWYQQKSSQAPKLLFHYYDKDFNNEADTPDNFQSRRPNTSFCFLDIRSPGLGDTAMYLCATSREQENQPQHFGDGTRLSIL.

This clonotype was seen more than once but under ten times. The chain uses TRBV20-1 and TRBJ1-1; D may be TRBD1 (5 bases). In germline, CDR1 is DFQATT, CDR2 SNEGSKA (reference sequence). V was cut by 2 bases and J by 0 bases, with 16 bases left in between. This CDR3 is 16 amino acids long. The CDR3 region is CSARSWARGLNTEAFF. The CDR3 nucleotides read TGCAGTGCTAGAAGTTGGGCTCGGGGCCTGAACACTGAAGCTTTCTTT.

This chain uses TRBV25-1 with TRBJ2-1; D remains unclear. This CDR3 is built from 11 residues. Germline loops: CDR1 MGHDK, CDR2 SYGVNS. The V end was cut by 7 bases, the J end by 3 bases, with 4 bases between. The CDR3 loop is CASNDYNEQFF. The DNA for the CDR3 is TGTGCCAGCAATGACTACAATGAGCAGTTCTTC.

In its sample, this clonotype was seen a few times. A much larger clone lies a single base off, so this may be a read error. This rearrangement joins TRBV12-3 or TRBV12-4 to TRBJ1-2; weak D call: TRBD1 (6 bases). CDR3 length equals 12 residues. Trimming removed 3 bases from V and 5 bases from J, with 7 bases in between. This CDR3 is CASSFGQYGYTF. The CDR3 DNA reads TGTGCCAGCAGTTTTGGACAGTATGGCTACACCTTC.

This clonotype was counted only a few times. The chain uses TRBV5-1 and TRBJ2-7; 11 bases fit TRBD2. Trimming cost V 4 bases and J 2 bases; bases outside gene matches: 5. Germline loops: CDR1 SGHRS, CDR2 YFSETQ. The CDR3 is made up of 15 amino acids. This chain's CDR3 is CASSPLAGGTYEQYF. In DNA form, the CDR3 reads TGCGCCAGCAGCCCTCTAGCGGGGGGCACCTACGAGCAGTACTTC. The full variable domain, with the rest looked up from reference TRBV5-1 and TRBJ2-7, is KAGVTQTPRYLIKTRGQQVTLSCSPISGHRSVSWYQQTPGQGLQFLFEYFSETQRNKGNFPGRFSGRQFSNSRSEMNVSTLELGDSALYLCASSPLAGGTYEQYFGPGTRLTVT.

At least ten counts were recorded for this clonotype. This chain's CDR3 is CASSPDRADGYTF. CDR3 DNA sequence: TGTGCCAGCTCACCTGACAGGGCAGACGGCTACACCTTC. The chain carries TRBV18 and TRBJ1-2; 7 bases match TRBD1. V trimming: 3 bases; J trimming: 8 bases; junction bases outside the gene matches: 6. The CDR3 length is 13 residues. CDR1 is KGHSH and CDR2 is LQKENI in the germline V gene.

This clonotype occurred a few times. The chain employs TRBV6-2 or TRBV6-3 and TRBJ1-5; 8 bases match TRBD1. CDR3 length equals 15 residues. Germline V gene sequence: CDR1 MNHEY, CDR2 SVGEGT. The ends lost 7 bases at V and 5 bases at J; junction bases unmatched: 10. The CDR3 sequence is CASTMTGVRDQPQHF. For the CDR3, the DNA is TGTGCCAGCACGATGACAGGGGTACGCGATCAGCCCCAGCATTTT.

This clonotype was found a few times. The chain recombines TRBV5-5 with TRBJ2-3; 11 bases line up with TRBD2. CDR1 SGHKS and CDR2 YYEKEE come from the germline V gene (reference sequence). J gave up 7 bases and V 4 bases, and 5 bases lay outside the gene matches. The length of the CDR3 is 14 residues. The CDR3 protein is CASSLGLAGYTQYF. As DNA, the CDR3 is TGTGCCAGCAGCCTAGGACTAGCGGGTTATACGCAGTATTTT.

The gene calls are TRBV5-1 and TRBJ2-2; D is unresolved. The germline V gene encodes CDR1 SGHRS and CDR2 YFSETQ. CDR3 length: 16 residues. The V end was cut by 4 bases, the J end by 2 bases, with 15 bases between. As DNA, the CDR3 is TGCGCCAGCAGCCGAACCTTACCCACTAACACCGGGGAGCTGTTTTTT. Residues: CASSRTLPTNTGELFF.

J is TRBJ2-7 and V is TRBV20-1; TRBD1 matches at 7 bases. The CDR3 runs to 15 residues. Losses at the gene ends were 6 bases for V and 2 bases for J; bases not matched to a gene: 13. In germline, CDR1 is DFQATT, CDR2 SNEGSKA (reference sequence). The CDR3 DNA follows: TGCAGTGCGACCGGCCCCGGGACAGATGCCTACGAGCAGTACTTC. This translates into CSATGPGTDAYEQYF.

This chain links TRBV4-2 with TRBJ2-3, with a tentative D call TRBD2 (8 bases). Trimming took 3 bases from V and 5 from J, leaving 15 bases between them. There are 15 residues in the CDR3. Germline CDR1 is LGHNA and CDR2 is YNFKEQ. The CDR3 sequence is CASSHGRGREDTQYF. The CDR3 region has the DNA TGTGCCAGCAGCCACGGGAGGGGGCGGGAAGATACGCAGTATTTT.

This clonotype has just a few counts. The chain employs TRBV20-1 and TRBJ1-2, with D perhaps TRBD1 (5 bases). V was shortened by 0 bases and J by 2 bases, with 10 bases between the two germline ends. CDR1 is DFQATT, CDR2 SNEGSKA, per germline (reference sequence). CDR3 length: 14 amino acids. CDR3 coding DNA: TGCAGTGCTAGAGATCCCGCAGGGAACTATGGCTACACCTTC. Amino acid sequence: CSARDPAGNYGYTF.

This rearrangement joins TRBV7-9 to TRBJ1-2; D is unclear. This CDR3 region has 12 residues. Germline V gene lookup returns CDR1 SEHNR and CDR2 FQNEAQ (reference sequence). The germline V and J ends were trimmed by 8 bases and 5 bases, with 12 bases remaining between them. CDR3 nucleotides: TGTGCCAGCTCCCAAGACGAATATGGCTACACCTTC. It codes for CASSQDEYGYTF.

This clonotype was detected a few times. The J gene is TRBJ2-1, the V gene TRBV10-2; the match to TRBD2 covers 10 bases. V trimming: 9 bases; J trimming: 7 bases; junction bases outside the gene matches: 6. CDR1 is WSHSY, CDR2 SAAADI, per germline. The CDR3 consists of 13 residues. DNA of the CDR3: TGCGCCAGTGCCAGCGGGAGGGATAATGAGCAGTTCTTC. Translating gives CASASGRDNEQFF.

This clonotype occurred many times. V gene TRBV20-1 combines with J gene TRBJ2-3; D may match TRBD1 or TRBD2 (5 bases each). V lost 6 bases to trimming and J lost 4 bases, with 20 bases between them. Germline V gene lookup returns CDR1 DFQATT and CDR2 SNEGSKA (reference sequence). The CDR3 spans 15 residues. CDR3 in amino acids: CSASSSGRGSDTQYF. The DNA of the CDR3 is TGCAGTGCGAGTTCAAGCGGACGGGGCTCAGATACGCAGTATTTT.

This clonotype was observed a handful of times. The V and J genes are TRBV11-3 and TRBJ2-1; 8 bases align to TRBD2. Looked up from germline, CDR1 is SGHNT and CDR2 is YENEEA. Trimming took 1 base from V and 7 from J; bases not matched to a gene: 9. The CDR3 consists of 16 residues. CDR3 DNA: TGTGCCAGCAGCTTAGTGCCGGGGGGGCCGAGGAATGAGCAGTTCTTC. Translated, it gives CASSLVPGGPRNEQFF.

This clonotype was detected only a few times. The CDR3 DNA sequence: TGTGCCAGCAGAAACCCGGGACTAGCGCGTTACGAGCAGTACTTC. Encoded protein: CASRNPGLARYEQYF. The rearrangement links TRBV6-1 to TRBJ2-7, with 10 bases fitting TRBD2. V lost 6 bases, J lost 4 bases, and 9 bases stayed unmatched. Germline-derived CDR1 and CDR2 are MNHNS and SASEGT. CDR3 size: 15 residues.

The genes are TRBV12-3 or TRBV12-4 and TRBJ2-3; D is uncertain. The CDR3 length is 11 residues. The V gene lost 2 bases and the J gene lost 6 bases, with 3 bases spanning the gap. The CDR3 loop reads CASSLWDTQYF. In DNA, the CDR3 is TGTGCCAGCAGTTTATGGGATACGCAGTATTTT.

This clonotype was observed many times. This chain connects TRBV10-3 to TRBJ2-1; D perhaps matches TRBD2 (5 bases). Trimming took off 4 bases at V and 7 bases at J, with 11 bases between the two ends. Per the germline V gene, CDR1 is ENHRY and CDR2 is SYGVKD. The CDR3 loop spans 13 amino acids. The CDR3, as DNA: TGTGCCATCAGTGCTATAGAGGGAAATGAGCAGTTCTTC. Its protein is CAISAIEGNEQFF.